Below are 10 T cell receptor beta chains sequenced from a single sample in a study of tumor-infiltrating lymphocytes in primary liver carcinoma. Synthesis of TCR beta cDNA was carried out from 500 ng total RNA with a constant-region primer. Libraries covering TCR beta were generated through three nested multiplex PCR rounds (using a slightly modified ARM-PCR). The first two PCR rounds used TRBV1-TRBV30 primers with a Cbeta primer, approximately 9 cycles each. One entry per CDR3 protein results from TCRdb running MiXCR on the multiplex PCR reads. The table lists roughly 78,000 distinct CDR3 sequences, 60% to 80% of them singletons. Investigators took RNA and DNA out together from roughly 21-30 mg of unsorted bulk tissue. Sample: liver tumor tissue from sampling region 4. As for subset: tumor region T4, right-lateral pole. Receptors originate from a woman aged 60-70 years with primary liver carcinoma and hepatitis B virus infection.

This chain links TRBV2 with TRBJ2-2, with D possibly matching TRBD1 (5 bases). V was clipped by 7 bases and J by 0 bases, with 12 bases between them. The CDR3 runs 15 residues. Germline CDR1 and CDR2: SNHLY and FYNNEI. CDR3 protein: CASKGRVTNTGELFF. The CDR3 DNA is TGTGCCAGCAAGGGGCGAGTAACGAACACCGGGGAGCTGTTTTTT.

On this clonotype: A much larger clonotype is one base distant, so this may be a read error. The rearrangement joins TRBV7-9 to TRBJ2-2, with D possibly matching TRBD2 (6 bases). V was clipped by 5 bases and J by 5 bases, with 15 bases between them. The CDR3 loop spans 15 amino acids. Germline V gives CDR1 SEHNR, CDR2 FQNEAQ (reference sequence). Here the CDR3 DNA reads TGTGCCAGCAGCCCCCTAACGGGAGCGACCGGGGAGCTGTTTTTT. Translation: CASSPLTGATGELFF.

V is TRBV6-2 or TRBV6-3 and J is TRBJ2-5; tentatively, D is TRBD2 (6 bases). In germline, CDR1 is MNHEY, CDR2 SVGEGT. The CDR3 extends over 16 amino acids. The V and J ends lost 6 bases and 7 bases respectively, with 24 bases between them. The CDR3 DNA follows: TGTGCCAGCAGGGGACGGCCGGGACTCGCGGAAGGGACCCAGTACTTC. Translation: CASRGRPGLAEGTQYF.

Regarding this clonotype: The junction differs from germline at one of its ends, possibly a read error. The V call is TRBV6-6, the J call TRBJ2-2, with TRBD1 identical over 8 bases. The germline gives CDR1 MNHNY, CDR2 SVGAGI (reference sequence). There are 18 residues in the CDR3. The DNA for the CDR3 is TGCGCCAGCAGTTACTCGAAGGACAGGGTATCGAACACCGGGGAGCTGTTTTTT. It specifies CASSYSKDRVSNTGELFF.

V usage is TRBV11-2 and J usage is TRBJ2-7; tentatively, D is TRBD1 (5 bases). Germline-derived CDR1 and CDR2 are SGHAT and FQNNGV. The ends were cut back, 5 bases at V and 3 bases at J, with 14 bases in the middle. The CDR3 length is 14 residues. CDR3 nucleotides: TGTGCCAGCAGCCCCAGGGAAGGATACTACGAGCAGTACTTC. It specifies CASSPREGYYEQYF.

With regard to this clonotype: A much larger clone lies one base from this, so it may be a read error. The final CDR3 position lacks the conserved phenylalanine or tryptophan, pointing to a likely read error. The chain carries TRBV20-1 and TRBJ2-7; 9 positions agree with TRBD2. The CDR3 is 14 amino acids. The V and J ends lost 3 bases and 2 bases, in that order; junction bases with no gene match: 5. The germline CDR1 and CDR2 sequences are DFQATT and SNEGSKA (reference sequence). In nucleotides, the CDR3 is TGCAGTGCTAGGAATCCTAGCGGGGCCTACGAGCAGTACTTA. Its translation is CSARNPSGAYEQYL.

This clonotype is labeled medium-sized. The chain combines TRBV6-1 with TRBJ2-3, with TRBD2 identical over 9 bases. CDR3 length equals 15 residues. Germline V gene lookup returns CDR1 MNHNS and CDR2 SASEGT. V gave up 5 bases and J gave up 6 bases; unmatched junction bases: 9. The CDR3 reads CASSTEIAGGDTQYF. The CDR3 DNA follows: TGTGCCAGCAGTACTGAAATTGCGGGAGGGGATACGCAGTATTTT.

As regards this clonotype: The germline gene is not matched at one end of the junction; a read error may be the cause. The chain recombines TRBV6-1 with TRBJ2-7, with a possible D match to TRBD2 (6 bases). Looked up from germline, CDR1 is MNHNS and CDR2 is SASEGT. This CDR3 has 14 residues. The CDR3: CASRWEDSSYEHYF. The CDR3 region has the DNA TGTGCCAGCAGATGGGAGGATAGCTCCTATGAGCACTACTTC.

On this clonotype: One end of the junction varies from germline; a read error may be responsible. The chain is built from TRBV11-2 and TRBJ2-7, with TRBD1 identical over 7 bases. Germline CDR1 reads SGHAT; CDR2 reads FQNNGV. The CDR3 is 14 residues long. The CDR3 nucleotides read TGTGCCTGCAGATCAACAGGGGACACCTACGAGCAGCACTTC. This gives the protein CACRSTGDTYEQHF.

The V gene is TRBV29-1, the J gene TRBJ2-5; TRBD1 or TRBD2 may be the D gene (6 bases each). From germline, CDR1 is SQVTM and CDR2 ANQGSEA. V gave up 4 bases and J gave up 2 bases, with 11 bases separating them. There are 13 residues in the CDR3. The CDR3 loop is CSVARDTQETQYF. CDR3 coding DNA: TGCAGCGTTGCGCGGGACACTCAAGAGACCCAGTACTTC.